This is a list of T cell receptor beta chains from one sample in a study of blood T cell repertoires in COVID-19. Some clones are missing from TCRdb's copy, which holds only in-frame ones; the method was immunoSEQ multiplex PCR. The sample has some 200,000 clones; around 90% are singletons. The sequencing input was peripheral blood. The receptors come from a young man with active or convalescent COVID-19. Both conserved end residues are trimmed from each CDR3. The D gene is left open where the match is weak. Only part of the rows carry a size: once, few, many, or a class if the clone is expanded.

d_gene | v_gene | len | abundance | CDR3aa
- | TRBV4-1 | 13 | - | ASSQEGGVNSPLH
- | TRBV11-2 | 9 | few | ASSLGGEAF
TRBD1 | TRBV5-1 | 22 | - | ASSVQVAVRGPAAGDYSNQPQH
- | TRBV29-1 | 9 | - | SVEAVAEQF
- | TRBV27 | 12 | - | ASSLRSTPGELF
- | TRBV3-1/TRBV3-2 | 13 | - | ASAPLPGGFDGYT
TRBD1 | TRBV4-3 | 13 | - | ASSWDRASRQPQH
TRBD2 | TRBV7-2 | 13 | - | ASSPSRGRGGEQY
- | TRBV10-3 | 11 | - | AISRPGNTEAF
- | TRBV27 | 13 | - | ASSLGQNSNEKLF
- | TRBV11-2 | 11 | - | ASSALGGYEQY
- | TRBV5-1 | 12 | once | ASSSGILNTEAF
- | TRBV6-6 | 10 | - | ASSYSGGELF
- | TRBV5-4 | 15 | - | ASSLLCLQVGTGELF
TRBD2 | TRBV5-1 | 13 | - | ASRREETFTDTQY
- | TRBV3-1/TRBV3-2 | 16 | few | ASSLIVGGRGRVAEAF
TRBD2 | TRBV2 | 15 | - | ASSEKGGTSAKDTQY
- | TRBV5-1 | 11 | once | ASSVQLEETQY
TRBD1 | TRBV5-6 | 13 | - | ASSWTGLTSGELF
- | TRBV10-3 | 9 | once | AISGGDTQY
- | TRBV4-3 | 12 | - | ASSQGGVNSPLH
TRBD2 | TRBV7-6 | 13 | - | ASSARLAEPYEQY
- | TRBV29-1 | 10 | - | SVETRLNEQY
- | TRBV5-4 | 9 | - | ASSLYYEQY